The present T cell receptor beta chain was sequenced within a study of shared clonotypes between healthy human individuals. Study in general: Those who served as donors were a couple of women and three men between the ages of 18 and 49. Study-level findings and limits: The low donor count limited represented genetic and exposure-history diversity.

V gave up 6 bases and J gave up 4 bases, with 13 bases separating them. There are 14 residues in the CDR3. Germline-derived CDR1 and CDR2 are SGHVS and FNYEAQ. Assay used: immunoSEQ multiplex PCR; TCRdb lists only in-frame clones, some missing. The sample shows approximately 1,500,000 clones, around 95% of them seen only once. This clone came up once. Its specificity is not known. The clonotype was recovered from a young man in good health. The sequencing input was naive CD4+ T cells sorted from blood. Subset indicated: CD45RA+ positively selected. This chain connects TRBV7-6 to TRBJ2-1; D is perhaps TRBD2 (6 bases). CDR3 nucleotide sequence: TGTGCCAGCAGTCGACGGGAGACGTACAATGAGCAGTTCTTC. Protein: CASSRRETYNEQFF.